This passage covers 3 T cell receptor beta chains from one sample sequenced in a study of blood T cell repertoires in COVID-19. Sequencing was performed with immunoSEQ multiplex PCR; in TCRdb, only in-frame clones are kept and a portion is missing. This repertoire shows roughly 140,000 clones, 75% to 90% found once; its top ten account for roughly 1.6%. Sequenced material: peripheral blood. The receptor set was obtained from a woman between 45 and 65 years old with acute or convalescent COVID-19.

The V call is TRBV6-4, the J call TRBJ2-6, with 9 positions matching TRBD2. Germline loops: CDR1 MRHNA, CDR2 SNTAGT. The V and J ends lost 6 bases and 3 bases, in that order; junction bases with no gene match: 9. The CDR3 loop spans 17 amino acids. CDR3 loop: CASSPEEREVGANVLTF. CDR3 sequence (DNA): TGTGCCAGCAGCCCCGAGGAGCGGGAGGTTGGGGCCAACGTCCTGACTTTC.

The chain recombines TRBV7-3 with TRBJ2-2, with D tentatively TRBD2 (5 bases). The CDR3 is made up of 15 amino acids. Germline loops: CDR1 SGHTA, CDR2 FQGTGA. V lost 5 bases, J lost 5 bases, and 15 bases lay in between. The CDR3 coding sequence is TGTGCCAGCAGCCAAGGCCGGGGTCGAACCGGGGAGCTGTTTTTT. This encodes CASSQGRGRTGELFF.

The chain employs TRBV2 and TRBJ2-3; 8 bases agree with TRBD2. CDR3 size: 15 residues. Germline CDR1 is SNHLY and CDR2 is FYNNEI. The J segment lost 0 bases and the V segment lost 7 bases, leaving 6 bases of the junction unmatched. This CDR3 is CASKRLALSTDTQYF. CDR3 DNA sequence: TGTGCCAGCAAACGACTAGCGCTAAGCACAGATACGCAGTATTTT.